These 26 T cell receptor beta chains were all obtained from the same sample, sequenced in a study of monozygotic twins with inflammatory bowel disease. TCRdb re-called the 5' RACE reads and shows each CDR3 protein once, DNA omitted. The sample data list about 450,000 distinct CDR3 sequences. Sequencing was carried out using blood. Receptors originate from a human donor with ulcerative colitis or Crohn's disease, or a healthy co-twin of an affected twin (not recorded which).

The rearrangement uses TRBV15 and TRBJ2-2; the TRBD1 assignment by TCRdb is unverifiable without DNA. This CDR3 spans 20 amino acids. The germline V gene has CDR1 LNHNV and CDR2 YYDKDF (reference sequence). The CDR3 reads CATSRERTGTGRPSTGELFF.

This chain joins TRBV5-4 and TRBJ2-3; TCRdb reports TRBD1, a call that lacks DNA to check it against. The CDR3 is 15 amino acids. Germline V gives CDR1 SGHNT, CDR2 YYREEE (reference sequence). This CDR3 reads CASSRGGPGTDTQYF.

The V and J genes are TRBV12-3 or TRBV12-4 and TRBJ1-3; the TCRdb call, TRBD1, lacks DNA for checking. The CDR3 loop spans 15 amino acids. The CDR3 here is CASSPGTGLWGTIYF.

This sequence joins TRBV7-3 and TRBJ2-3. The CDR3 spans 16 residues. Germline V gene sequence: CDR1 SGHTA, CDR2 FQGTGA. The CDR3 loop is CASSLNNVPFTDTQYF. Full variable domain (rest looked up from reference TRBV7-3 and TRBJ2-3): GAGVSQTPSNKVTEKGKYVELRCDPISGHTALYWYRQSLGQGPEFLIYFQGTGAADDSGLPNDRFFAVRPEGSVSTLKIQRTERGDSAVYLCASSLNNVPFTDTQYFGPGTRLTVL.

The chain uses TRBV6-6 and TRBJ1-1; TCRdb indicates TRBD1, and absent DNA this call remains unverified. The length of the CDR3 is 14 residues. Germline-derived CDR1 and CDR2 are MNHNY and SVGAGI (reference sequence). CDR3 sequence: CASTWTGARTEAFF.

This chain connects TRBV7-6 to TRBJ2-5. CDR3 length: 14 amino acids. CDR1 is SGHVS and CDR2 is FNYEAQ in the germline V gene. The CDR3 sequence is CASSLERVMETQYF.

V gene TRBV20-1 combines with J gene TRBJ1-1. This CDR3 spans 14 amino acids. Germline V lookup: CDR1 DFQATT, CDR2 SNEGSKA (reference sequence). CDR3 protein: CSARDRMANTEAFF.

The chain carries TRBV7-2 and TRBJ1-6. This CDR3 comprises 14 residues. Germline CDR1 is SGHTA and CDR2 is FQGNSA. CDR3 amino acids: CASRRQGVASPLHF. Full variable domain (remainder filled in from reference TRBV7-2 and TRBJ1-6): GAGVSQSPSNKVTEKGKDVELRCDPISGHTALYWYRQSLGQGLEFLIYFQGNSAPDKSGLPSDRFSAERTGGSVSTLTIQRTQQEDSAVYLCASRRQGVASPLHFGNGTRLTVT.

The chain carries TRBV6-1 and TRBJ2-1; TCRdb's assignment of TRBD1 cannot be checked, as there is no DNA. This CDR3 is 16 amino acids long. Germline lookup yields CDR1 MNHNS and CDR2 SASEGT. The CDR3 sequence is CASSTLGQTSYNEQFF.

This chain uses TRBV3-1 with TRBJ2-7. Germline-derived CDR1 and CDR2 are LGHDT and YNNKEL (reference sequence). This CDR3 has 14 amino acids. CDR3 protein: CASSRGGALYEQYF.

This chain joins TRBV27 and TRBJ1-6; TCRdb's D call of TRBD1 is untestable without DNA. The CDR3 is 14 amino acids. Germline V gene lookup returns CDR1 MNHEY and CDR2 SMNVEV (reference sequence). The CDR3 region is CASSPGTANSPLHF.

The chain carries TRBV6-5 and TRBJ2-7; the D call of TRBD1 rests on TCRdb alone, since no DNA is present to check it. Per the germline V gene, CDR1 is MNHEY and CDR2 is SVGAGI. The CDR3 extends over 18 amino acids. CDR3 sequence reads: CASSLTLGDRASSYEQYF.

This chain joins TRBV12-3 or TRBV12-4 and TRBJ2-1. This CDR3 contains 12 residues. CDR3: CASSFDGYEQFF.

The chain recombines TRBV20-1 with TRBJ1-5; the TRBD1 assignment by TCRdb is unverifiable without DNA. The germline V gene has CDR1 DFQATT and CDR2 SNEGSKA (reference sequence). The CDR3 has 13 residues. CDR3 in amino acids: CSAGGRNNQPQHF.

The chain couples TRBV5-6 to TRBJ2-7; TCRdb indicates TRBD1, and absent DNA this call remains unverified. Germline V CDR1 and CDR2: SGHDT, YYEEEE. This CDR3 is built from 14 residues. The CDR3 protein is CASSFGTGSTEQYF.

The CDR3 loop reads CASSYKGNNSPLHF. The rearrangement joins TRBV6-6 to TRBJ1-6. This CDR3 has 14 amino acids. Germline CDR1 is MNHNY and CDR2 is SVGAGI (reference sequence).

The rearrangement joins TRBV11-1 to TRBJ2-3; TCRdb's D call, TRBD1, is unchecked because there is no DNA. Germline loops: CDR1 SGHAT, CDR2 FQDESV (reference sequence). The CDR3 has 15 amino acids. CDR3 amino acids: CASSPAAGGTDTQYF.

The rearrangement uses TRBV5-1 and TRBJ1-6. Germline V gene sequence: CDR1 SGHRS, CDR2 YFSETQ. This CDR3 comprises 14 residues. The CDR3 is CASSLARGNSPLHF.

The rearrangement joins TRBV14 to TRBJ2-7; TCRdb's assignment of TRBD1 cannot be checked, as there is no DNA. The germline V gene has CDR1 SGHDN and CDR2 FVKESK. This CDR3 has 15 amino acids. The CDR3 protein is CASSRHSGNIYEQYF. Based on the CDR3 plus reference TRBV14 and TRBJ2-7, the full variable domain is EAGVTQFPSHSVIEKGQTVTLRCDPISGHDNLYWYRRVMGKEIKFLLHFVKESKQDESGMPNNRFLAERTGGTYSTLKVQPAELEDSGVYFCASSRHSGNIYEQYFGPGTRLTVT.

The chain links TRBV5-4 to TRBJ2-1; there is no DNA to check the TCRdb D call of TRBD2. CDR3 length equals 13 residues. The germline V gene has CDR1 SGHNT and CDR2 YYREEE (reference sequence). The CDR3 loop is CASTRGGYNEQFF.

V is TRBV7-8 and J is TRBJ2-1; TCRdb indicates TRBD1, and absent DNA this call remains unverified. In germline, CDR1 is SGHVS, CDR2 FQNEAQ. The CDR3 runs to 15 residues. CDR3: CASILPGQSYNEQFF.

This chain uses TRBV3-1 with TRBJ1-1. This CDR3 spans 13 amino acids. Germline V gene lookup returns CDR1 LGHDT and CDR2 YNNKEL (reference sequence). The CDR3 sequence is CASSHTRNTEAFF.

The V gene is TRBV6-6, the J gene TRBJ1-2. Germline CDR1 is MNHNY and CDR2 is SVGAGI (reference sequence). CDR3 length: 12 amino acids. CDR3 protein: CASSPANYGYTF.

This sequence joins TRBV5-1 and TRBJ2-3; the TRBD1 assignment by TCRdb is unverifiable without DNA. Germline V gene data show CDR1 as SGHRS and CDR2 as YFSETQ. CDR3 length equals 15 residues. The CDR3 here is CASSLDRGDTDTQYF.

The CDR3 here is CASSLGWTGDNSPLHF. The genes are TRBV7-9 and TRBJ1-6; TCRdb outputs TRBD1, but without DNA this stays unchecked. CDR1 SEHNR and CDR2 FQNEAQ come from the germline V gene (reference sequence). The CDR3 contains 16 residues.

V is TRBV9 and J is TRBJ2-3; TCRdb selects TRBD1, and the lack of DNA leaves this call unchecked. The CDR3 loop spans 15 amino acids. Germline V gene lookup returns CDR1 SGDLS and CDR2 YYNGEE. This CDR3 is CASSAQGRDTDTQYF.